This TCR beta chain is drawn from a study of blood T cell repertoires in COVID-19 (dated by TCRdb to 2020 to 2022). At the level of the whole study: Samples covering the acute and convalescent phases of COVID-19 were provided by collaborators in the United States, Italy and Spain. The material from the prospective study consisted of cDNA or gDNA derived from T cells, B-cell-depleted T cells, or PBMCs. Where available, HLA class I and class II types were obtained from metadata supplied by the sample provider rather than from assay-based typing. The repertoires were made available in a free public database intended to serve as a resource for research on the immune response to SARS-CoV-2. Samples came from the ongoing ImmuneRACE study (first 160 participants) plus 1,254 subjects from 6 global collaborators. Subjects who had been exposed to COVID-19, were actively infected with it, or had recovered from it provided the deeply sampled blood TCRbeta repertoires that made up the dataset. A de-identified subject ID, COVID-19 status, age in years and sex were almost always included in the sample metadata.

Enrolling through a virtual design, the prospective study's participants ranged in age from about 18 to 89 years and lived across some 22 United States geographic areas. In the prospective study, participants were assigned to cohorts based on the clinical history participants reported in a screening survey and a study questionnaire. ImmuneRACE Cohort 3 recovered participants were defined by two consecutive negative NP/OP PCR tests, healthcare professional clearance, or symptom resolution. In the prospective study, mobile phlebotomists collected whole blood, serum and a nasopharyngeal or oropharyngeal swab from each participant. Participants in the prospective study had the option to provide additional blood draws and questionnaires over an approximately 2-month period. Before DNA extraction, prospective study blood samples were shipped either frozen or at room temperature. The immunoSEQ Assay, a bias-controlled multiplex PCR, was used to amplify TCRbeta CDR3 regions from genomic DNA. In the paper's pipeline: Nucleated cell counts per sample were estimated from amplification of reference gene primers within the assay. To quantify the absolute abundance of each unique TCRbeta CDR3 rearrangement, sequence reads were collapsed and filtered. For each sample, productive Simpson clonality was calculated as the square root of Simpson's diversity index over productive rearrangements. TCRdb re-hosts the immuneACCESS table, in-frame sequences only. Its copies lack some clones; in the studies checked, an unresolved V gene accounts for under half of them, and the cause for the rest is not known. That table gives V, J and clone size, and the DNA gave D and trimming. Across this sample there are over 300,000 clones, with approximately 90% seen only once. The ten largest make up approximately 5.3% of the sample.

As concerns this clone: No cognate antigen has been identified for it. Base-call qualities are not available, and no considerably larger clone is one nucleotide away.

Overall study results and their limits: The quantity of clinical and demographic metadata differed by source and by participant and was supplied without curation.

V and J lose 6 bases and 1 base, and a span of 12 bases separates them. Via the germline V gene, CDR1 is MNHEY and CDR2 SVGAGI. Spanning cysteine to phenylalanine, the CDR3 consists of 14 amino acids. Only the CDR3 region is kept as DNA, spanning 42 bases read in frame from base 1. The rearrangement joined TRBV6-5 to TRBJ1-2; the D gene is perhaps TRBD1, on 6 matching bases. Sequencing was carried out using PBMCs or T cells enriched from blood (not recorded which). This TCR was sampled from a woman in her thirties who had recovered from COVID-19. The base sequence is TGTGCCAGCAGGGACAGTAGAAGTAACTATGGCTACACCTTC. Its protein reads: CASRDSRSNYGYTF.